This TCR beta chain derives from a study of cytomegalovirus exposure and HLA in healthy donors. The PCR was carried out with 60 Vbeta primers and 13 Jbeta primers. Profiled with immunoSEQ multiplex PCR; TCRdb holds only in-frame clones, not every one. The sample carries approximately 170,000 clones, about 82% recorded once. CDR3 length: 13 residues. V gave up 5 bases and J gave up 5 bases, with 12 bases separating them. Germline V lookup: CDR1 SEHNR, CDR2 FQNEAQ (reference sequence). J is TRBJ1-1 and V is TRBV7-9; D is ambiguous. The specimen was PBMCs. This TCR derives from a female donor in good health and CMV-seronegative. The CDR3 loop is CASSPPHSTEAFF. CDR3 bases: TGTGCCAGCAGCCCGCCACACAGTACTGAAGCTTTCTTT.